This paragraph covers one TCR beta chain sequence. The method was immunoSEQ multiplex PCR; TCRdb's version includes in-frame clones alone and lacks a portion of them. Of around 270,000 clones in the sample, less than 90% were seen once. The data are from a study of blood T cell repertoires in COVID-19. The germline gives CDR1 SGHTA, CDR2 FQGTGA. Trimming took 2 bases from V and 3 from J; bases not matched to a gene: 5. The CDR3 runs 15 residues. This TCR came from a man in his fifties or sixties with acute or convalescent COVID-19. The sample consisted of peripheral blood. The chain employs TRBV7-3 and TRBJ2-3; 7 bases map to TRBD1. CDR3 loop: CASSLLQGRTDTQYF. The CDR3 DNA reads TGTGCCAGCAGCTTACTACAGGGGCGGACAGATACGCAGTATTTT.